This T cell receptor beta chain was sequenced in a study of CD8 T cells in ankylosing spondylitis. Study-wide findings and caveats: About 8 highly homologous variants made up a TCR beta motif, and this motif appeared characteristic of ankylosing spondylitis blood.

The CDR3 covers 16 residues. V was shortened by 1 base and J by 4 bases, with 13 bases between the two germline ends. Per the germline V gene, CDR1 is LGHDT and CDR2 is YNNKEL (reference sequence). As concerns this clonotype: Its antigen is currently unknown.

TCRdb independently ran MiXCR on the 5' RACE reads; one entry per CDR3 protein. The sample gives roughly 700,000 distinct CDR3 sequences, 15% to 20% of which show up once; about a fifth is in the top ten. The specimen sequenced was blood, either unsorted or a sorted T cell fraction (not recorded which). This sequence was found in a male donor with ankylosing spondylitis. The rearrangement uses TRBV3-1 and TRBJ2-2; D unclear. In nucleotides, the CDR3 is TGTGCCAGCAGCCAAGCCTCAGCCACCCCCACCGGGGAGCTGTTTTTT. This translates into CASSQASATPTGELFF.